The 11 T cell receptor beta chains below were found in one sample sequenced in a study of shared clonotypes between healthy human individuals (dated by TCRdb to the early 2020s). The library was obtained by the immunoSEQ multiplex PCR assay. TCRdb's version of the immuneACCESS table is confined to in-frame rearrangements and falls short of the full clone set. An unresolved V gene accounts for under half of the shortfall where checked; the remainder is of unknown origin. In all, the sample holds 400,000 to 550,000 clones, and around 80% of those were seen once. The ten most abundant clones make up 12% of the sample. The sequenced sample consisted of PBMCs. All receptors derive from a woman in her thirties or forties in good health. Some clones in this sample may be carry-over from other donors' samples.

V gene TRBV7-2 combines with J gene TRBJ2-7; 9 bases line up with TRBD2. Germline CDR1 reads SGHTA; CDR2 reads FQGNSA. This CDR3 region has 18 residues. Trimming at V came to 1 base and at J to 0 bases, leaving 10 bases not matched to a gene. For the CDR3, the DNA is TGTGCCAGCAGCTTAGTAGCTAGCGGGACCACATCCTCCTACGAGCAGTACTTC. Translating gives CASSLVASGTTSSYEQYF.

The genes are TRBV10-3 and TRBJ2-3; the match to TRBD2 covers 11 bases. Germline V lookup: CDR1 ENHRY, CDR2 SYGVKD. The CDR3 totals 15 residues. Trimming took 6 bases from V and 4 from J; bases not matched to a gene: 6. The chain's CDR3 is CAIRNLAGGADTQYF. In nucleotides, the CDR3 is TGTGCCATCAGGAACCTAGCGGGAGGTGCAGATACGCAGTATTTT.

The chain links TRBV5-4 to TRBJ2-5; perhaps D is TRBD1 or TRBD2 (5 bases each). Germline V gives CDR1 SGHNT, CDR2 YYREEE (reference sequence). The CDR3 loop spans 14 amino acids. Deletions cut 0 bases from V and 7 bases from J, with 13 bases between. The CDR3, as DNA: TGTGCCAGCAGCTTGGCCGAGGGGAGCTGGACCCAGTACTTC. This encodes CASSLAEGSWTQYF.

V usage is TRBV28 and J usage is TRBJ2-5; 13 bases match TRBD2. Germline CDR1 reads MDHEN; CDR2 reads SYDVKM. CDR3 length: 15 residues. Trimming cost V 5 bases and J 7 bases; bases outside gene matches: 7. This chain's CDR3 is CASSTGLAGVGTQYF. The CDR3, as DNA: TGTGCCAGCAGTACTGGACTAGCGGGAGTGGGGACCCAGTACTTC.

This clone was counted a single time. V gene TRBV15 combines with J gene TRBJ2-1, with TRBD1 matching 12 bases. Germline V gives CDR1 LNHNV, CDR2 YYDKDF (reference sequence). CDR3 length equals 15 residues. J was trimmed by 13 bases and V by 5 bases; bases with no gene match: 12. The CDR3 spells CATSGTGTGGVGQFF. The CDR3 bases are TGTGCCACCAGCGGAACGGGGACAGGGGGCGTCGGTCAGTTCTTC.

The chain joins TRBV5-1 to TRBJ2-5; 15 nucleotides agree with TRBD2. Trimming at V came to 3 bases and at J to 5 bases, leaving 8 bases not matched to a gene. The CDR3 spans 17 residues. Per the germline V gene, CDR1 is SGHRS and CDR2 is YFSETQ. CDR3 protein: CASSSVGLAGGPETQYF. As DNA, the CDR3 is TGCGCCAGCAGCTCGGTAGGACTAGCGGGAGGGCCCGAGACCCAGTACTTC.

The V gene is TRBV6-4, the J gene TRBJ2-6; D might be TRBD1 (6 bases). V shed 2 bases and J shed 4 bases, with 12 bases lying between them. The CDR3 runs 16 residues. Germline assignment: CDR1 MRHNA and CDR2 SNTAGT. CDR3 region: CASSDVQGTGANVLTF. The CDR3 DNA follows: TGTGCCAGCAGTGACGTCCAGGGGACGGGGGCCAACGTCCTGACTTTC.

The V gene is TRBV6-1, the J gene TRBJ2-1; 9 bases map to TRBD1. Germline lookup yields CDR1 MNHNS and CDR2 SASEGT. The CDR3 totals 15 residues. With 4 bases clipped from V and 1 base from J, the junction kept 2 bases outside the gene matches. The CDR3 protein is CASSADRGSYNEQFF. The CDR3 nucleotides are TGTGCCAGCAGTGCGGACAGGGGATCCTACAATGAGCAGTTCTTC.

The chain employs TRBV7-9 and TRBJ2-1, with TRBD2 matching over 8 bases. Germline lookup yields CDR1 SEHNR and CDR2 FQNEAQ (reference sequence). V was clipped by 5 bases and J by 5 bases; unmatched bases: 17. The CDR3 is made up of 18 amino acids. The CDR3 nucleotides read TGTGCCAGCAGCGTCGTAAGTTCCAGACTAGCGTTGAACAATGAGCAGTTCTTC. Translating gives CASSVVSSRLALNNEQFF. Full variable domain (missing parts from reference TRBV7-9 and TRBJ2-1): DTGVSQNPRHKITKRGQNVTFRCDPISEHNRLYWYRQTLGQGPEFLTYFQNEAQLEKSRLLSDRFSAERPKGSFSTLEIQRTEQGDSAMYLCASSVVSSRLALNNEQFFGPGTRLTVL.

V is TRBV7-2 and J is TRBJ1-5; 10 bases align to TRBD1. There are 16 residues in the CDR3. V shed 5 bases and J 3 bases; nucleotides not matched to a gene: 7. The germline V gene encodes CDR1 SGHTA and CDR2 FQGNSA. In nucleotides, the CDR3 is TGTGCCAGCAGCCCCCGGGACAGGGGTGACAATCAGCCCCAGCATTTT. Its translation is CASSPRDRGDNQPQHF.

The rearrangement uses TRBV7-9 and TRBJ2-1; TRBD1 matches 11 bases. CDR1 is SEHNR, CDR2 FQNEAQ, per germline (reference sequence). V trimming: 7 bases; J trimming: 6 bases; junction bases outside the gene matches: 8. CDR3 length: 15 amino acids. The CDR3 sequence: CASNLVGTGGNEQFF. The DNA of the CDR3 is TGTGCCAGCAACCTTGTCGGGACAGGGGGCAATGAGCAGTTCTTC.